Listed here are 12 T cell receptor beta chains from one sample, sequenced in a study of CD8+ T cells in alopecia areata (dated by TCRdb to 2016 to 2019). Libraries were constructed by the immunoSEQ multiplex PCR assay. RNA was extracted from all samples and reverse transcribed into cDNA as template for TCR sequencing. The immuneACCESS repertoire file appears here via TCRdb, limited to in-frame rearrangements. These files lack a portion of the clones; in checked studies, under half of the deficit traces to unresolved V genes, and the cause of the others is not known. This sample is represented by over 150,000 clones; roughly 60% of them were singletons. The ten largest clones represent around 1.8% of the sample. The time point label, read with the paper, signifies: baseline before oral tofacitinib. Sequencing used CD4+ T cells sorted from blood, obtained at week 0. These receptor sequences come from a human donor with alopecia areata.

The chain employs TRBV27 and TRBJ1-2, with D perhaps TRBD1 (5 bases). Trimming took off 8 bases at V and 7 bases at J, with 17 bases between the two ends. The CDR3 runs to 13 residues. Germline V CDR1 and CDR2: MNHEY, SMNVEV (reference sequence). The CDR3 loop is CASGGSAQGGYTF. Written as DNA, the CDR3 is TGTGCCAGCGGGGGTTCAGCCCAGGGTGGCTACACCTTC.

The V and J genes are TRBV29-1 and TRBJ2-1; 9 bases fit TRBD2. The V segment lost 5 bases and the J segment 7 bases; nucleotides outside the gene matches: 9. The CDR3 spans 14 residues. Germline values: CDR1 SQVTM, CDR2 ANQGSEA. In DNA form, the CDR3 reads TGCAGCGTTAAGGGCGGGGGGGCTAAAAATGAGCAGTTCTTC. Translation: CSVKGGGAKNEQFF.

The chain recombines TRBV30 with TRBJ1-1; TRBD1 agrees at 9 bases. Germline V gene sequence: CDR1 GTSNPN, CDR2 SVGIG (reference sequence). The CDR3 is 15 residues long. The V segment lost 4 bases and the J segment 0 bases; nucleotides outside the gene matches: 6. The CDR3 DNA reads TGTGCCTGGAAAATGGACAGGGGATTGAACACTGAAGCTTTCTTT. Its translation is CAWKMDRGLNTEAFF.

This clone was counted only a few times. The CDR3 is CASSLSPGIQGDEQFF. CDR3 bases: TGCGCCAGCAGCTTGTCTCCTGGGATCCAGGGGGATGAGCAGTTCTTC. The V gene is TRBV5-1, the J gene TRBJ2-1, with 7 nucleotides matching TRBD1. This CDR3 comprises 16 residues. V trimming: 1 base; J trimming: 8 bases; junction bases outside the gene matches: 12. In germline, CDR1 is SGHRS, CDR2 YFSETQ.

This rearrangement joins TRBV30 to TRBJ1-5; D gene unclear. The CDR3 has 14 amino acids. CDR1 GTSNPN and CDR2 SVGIG come from the germline V gene (reference sequence). The V end lost 2 bases, the J end lost 2 bases, and 10 bases lay between the germline ends. CDR3 in DNA: TGTGCCTGGAGTCGGGTTCTCGGCAATCAGCCCCAGCATTTT. Protein product: CAWSRVLGNQPQHF.

The chain has TRBV29-1 and TRBJ1-2, with unresolved D. Germline V gene lookup returns CDR1 SQVTM and CDR2 ANQGSEA. The V end was cut by 5 bases, the J end by 8 bases, with 9 bases between. The CDR3 runs to 10 residues. The DNA for the CDR3 is TGCAGCGTTCGGGAGGGAGGCTACACCTTC. It codes for CSVREGGYTF.

This clone occurred a few times. The rearrangement uses TRBV25-1 and TRBJ2-5; D not resolved. Germline lookup yields CDR1 MGHDK and CDR2 SYGVNS. CDR3 length: 12 amino acids. With 1 base removed from V and 5 bases from J, the gap between germline ends came to 5 bases. CDR3 in DNA: TGTGCCAGCAGTGAATTTCTGGAGACCCAGTACTTC. The encoded protein is CASSEFLETQYF.

The chain joins TRBV27 to TRBJ2-2; D call uncertain. CDR1 MNHEY and CDR2 SMNVEV come from the germline V gene (reference sequence). Trimming stripped 10 bases from V and 5 bases from J, with 14 bases between. The CDR3 totals 13 residues. CDR3 DNA sequence: TGTGCCACCAAAGGGTCCCTAACCGGGGAGCTGTTTTTT. It encodes CATKGSLTGELFF.

The rearrangement joins TRBV5-6 to TRBJ2-2; D gene uncertain. Germline V lookup: CDR1 SGHDT, CDR2 YYEEEE. The CDR3 consists of 17 residues. V shed 0 bases and J shed 1 base, with 13 bases lying between them. This CDR3 reads CASSLGRPNRNTGELFF. The CDR3 DNA follows: TGTGCCAGCAGCTTGGGGAGACCCAATCGGAACACCGGGGAGCTGTTTTTT.

The table lists this clone with a count of one. Here the CDR3 DNA reads TGTGCCAGCAGCTTAAACCCTACAGGGGCCGGGGAGCTGTTTTTT. It encodes CASSLNPTGAGELFF. This chain links TRBV7-9 with TRBJ2-2; 7 nucleotides match TRBD1. J was trimmed by 6 bases and V by 2 bases; bases with no gene match: 6. The CDR3 sequence is 15 residues long. Germline assignment: CDR1 SEHNR and CDR2 FQNEAQ (reference sequence).

This clone was counted once. The chain couples TRBV9 to TRBJ1-1, with D hard to call. The CDR3 consists of 16 residues. V was trimmed by 3 bases and J by 1 base, leaving 16 bases between them. Germline CDR1 and CDR2: SGDLS and YYNGEE. The CDR3 DNA follows: TGTGCCAGCAGCGCTGGTGTGCCTGGATGGAACACTGAAGCTTTCTTT. Protein product: CASSAGVPGWNTEAFF.

This clone was seen only a few times. The rearrangement uses TRBV29-1 and TRBJ2-7, with TRBD2 matching 11 bases. J lost 3 bases, V lost 5 bases, and 12 bases had no gene match. This CDR3 is built from 16 residues. Germline lookup yields CDR1 SQVTM and CDR2 ANQGSEA. CDR3 nucleotides: TGCAGCGTTTCTGCTCCCGGGACTAGCGGAAACTACGAGCAGTACTTC. Translated: CSVSAPGTSGNYEQYF.